This T cell receptor (beta chain) was recorded in a study of T cells after posttransplantation cyclophosphamide. Study results and limitations: Skin or GI-infiltrating T cells shared few TRB sequences with blood.

From germline, CDR1 is WSHSY and CDR2 SAAADI. This CDR3 has 14 amino acids. Trimming stripped 7 bases from V and 2 bases from J, with 14 bases between. Points on this clone: Its antigen remains unknown. This sample also contains other DNA sequences that code for the same CDR3.

TCRdb's copy holds only in-frame clones and misses some; the assay was immunoSEQ multiplex PCR. The table has tens of thousands of clones, 95% to 99% seen once. On the day of bone marrow donation, the related graft donor provided peripheral blood. The receptor's source is a man in his forties or fifties in good health, CMV-negative, and a related stem cell transplant donor. Sequencing used naive CD8+ T cells sorted from PBMCs. This rearrangement joins TRBV10-2 to TRBJ1-2, with D unresolved. For the CDR3, the DNA is TGCGCCAGCACGATAGGTGGGCCCAACTATGGCTACACCTTC. Residues: CASTIGGPNYGYTF.